In its sample, the clone carrying this TCR beta chain was seen many times. The antigen is undetermined. TCRdb passed the 5' RACE reads through MiXCR, listing each CDR3 protein once. The data show roughly 34,000 distinct CDR3 sequences, more than 6.5% seen once. As to time point: blood at routine non-recurrence follow-up after resection. The study sequenced unsorted whole RNA from tumor, nontumor lung or frozen PBMC. The V and J ends lost 4 bases and 2 bases respectively, with 17 bases between them. The CDR3 totals 16 residues. Per the germline V gene, CDR1 is SEHNR and CDR2 is FQNEAQ (reference sequence). The data belong to a study of spatial heterogeneity in lung cancer. Study as a whole: The donor group consisted of roughly 76 patients who had untreated, early-stage non-small cell lung cancer. Fewer alpha-chain than beta-chain sequences were consistently detected. Notes on the study in general: Resection blood, more than follow-up blood, showed ubiquitous expanded tumor TCRs.

The sequence was obtained from a male donor with early-stage non-small cell lung cancer. The V call is TRBV7-9, the J call TRBJ1-1; a possible D gene is TRBD1 (5 bases). Sequenced material: PBMCs, taken at follow-up. The CDR3, as DNA: TGTGCCAGCAGCTGGGTAGGGGCAGAGCTCAACACTGAAGCTTTCTTT. It translates to CASSWVGAELNTEAFF.